This T cell receptor (beta chain) was captured by sequencing in a study of T-cell reconstitution after alpha-beta-depleted transplantation in children (dated by TCRdb to 2016 to 2017). A note on the overall study: Using TCR repertoire profiling, the study followed T-cell immune reconstitution in a quantitative way in children after TCRalphabeta/CD19-depleted allogeneic hematopoietic cell transplantation.

What this sample's time point label stands for: day 60 (about 2 months) after transplantation. The sample's treatment or condition, from its label and the paper: allogeneic hematopoietic cell transplantation with graft depleted of TCRalphabeta T cells and CD19 B cells. The transplant recipients were children given TCRalphabeta/CD19-depleted allogeneic hematopoietic cell grafts. V gives up 5 bases and J gives up 7 bases, and the segment between their germline ends measures 12 bases. CDR1 and CDR2 are drawn from the germline V gene: ENHRY, SYGVKD. The CDR3 contains 13 residues, cysteine and phenylalanine counted. Only CDR3 DNA remains: 39 bases, in frame from the first base. To prepare the library, PCR was applied. The sequencer listed for this sample is Illumina HiSeq 2500. Molecular barcoding was employed in the preparation of TCR libraries, with unique molecular identifiers being used to normalize TCRbeta repertoire quantification. TCRdb trimmed the raw reads at Q25, called clones with MiXCR and kept productive beta chains. CDR3 protein duplicates are merged, each entry listing the most common genes and DNA. This sample has about 27,000 distinct CDR3 sequences in its table, and 15% to 20% of those were observed once. The ten largest clones represent approximately 35% of the sample.

This clonotype is regarded as medium-sized (0.01 to 0.1%). No cognate antigen has been identified for it. No quality values exist for individual bases; no much larger clone is one base distant. Results and caveats for the whole study, not just this receptor: Apparently early alphabetaT-cell count recovery about two months after transplant reportedly relied on only several hundred rapidly expanded clones derived from non-depleted graft cells. The frequencies of hyperexpanded clones fell over the following months, and after one year, T-cell counts and TCRbeta diversity were mostly attributed to newly produced T cells. In some patients, the high TCRbeta diversity seen at day 60 was put down to recipient T cells and intrathymic progenitors that had survived conditioning.

This clonotype was sampled from a male patient between 2 and 10 years old who had a stem cell transplant for acute lymphoblastic leukemia, so the T cells may come from the graft donor. The V and J segments used are TRBV10-3 and TRBJ1-5, with no confidently assigned D gene. The sequences come from PBMCs, mostly from graft donor cells, collected 60 days after TCRalphabeta/CD19-depleted stem cell transplant. The CDR3 protein: CAISQGSRQPQHF. The nucleotide sequence is given as TGTGCCATCAGTCAAGGGTCTCGGCAGCCCCAGCATTTT.